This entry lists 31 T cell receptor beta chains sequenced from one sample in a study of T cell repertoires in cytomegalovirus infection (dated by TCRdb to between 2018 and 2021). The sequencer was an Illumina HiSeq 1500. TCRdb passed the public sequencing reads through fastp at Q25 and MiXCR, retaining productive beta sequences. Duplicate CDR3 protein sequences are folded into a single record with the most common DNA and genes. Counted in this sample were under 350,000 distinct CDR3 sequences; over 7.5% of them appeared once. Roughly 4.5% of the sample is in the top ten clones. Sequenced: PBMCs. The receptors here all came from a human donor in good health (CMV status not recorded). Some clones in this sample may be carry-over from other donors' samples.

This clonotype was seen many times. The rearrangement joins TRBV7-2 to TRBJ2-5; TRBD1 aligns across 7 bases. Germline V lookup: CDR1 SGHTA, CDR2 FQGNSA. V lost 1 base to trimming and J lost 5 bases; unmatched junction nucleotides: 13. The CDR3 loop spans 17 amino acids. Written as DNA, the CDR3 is TGTGCCAGCAGCTTAGGGAAAGGGGGCCGGATCGTGGAGACCCAGTACTTC. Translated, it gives CASSLGKGGRIVETQYF.

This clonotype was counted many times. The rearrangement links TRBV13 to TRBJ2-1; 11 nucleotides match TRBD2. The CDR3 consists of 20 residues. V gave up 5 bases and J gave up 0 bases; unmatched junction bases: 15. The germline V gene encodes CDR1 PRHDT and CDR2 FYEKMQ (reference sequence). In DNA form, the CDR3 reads TGTGCCAGCAGCCCCTACTCCCGACTAGCGGGACGTAGCTCCTACAATGAGCAGTTCTTC. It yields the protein CASSPYSRLAGRSSYNEQFF.

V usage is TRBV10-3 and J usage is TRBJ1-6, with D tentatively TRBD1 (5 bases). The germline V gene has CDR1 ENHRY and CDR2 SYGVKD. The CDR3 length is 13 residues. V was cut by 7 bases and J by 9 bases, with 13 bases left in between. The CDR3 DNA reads TGTGCCATCAACCGGGACGGTGCTTCACCCCTCCACTTT. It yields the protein CAINRDGASPLHF.

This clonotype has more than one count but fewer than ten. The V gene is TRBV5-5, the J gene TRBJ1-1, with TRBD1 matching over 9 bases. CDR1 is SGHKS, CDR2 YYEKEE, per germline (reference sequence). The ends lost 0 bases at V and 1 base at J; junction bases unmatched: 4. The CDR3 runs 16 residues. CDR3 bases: TGTGCCAGCAGCTTGGAGGACAGGGGCCCGAACACTGAAGCTTTCTTT. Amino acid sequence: CASSLEDRGPNTEAFF.

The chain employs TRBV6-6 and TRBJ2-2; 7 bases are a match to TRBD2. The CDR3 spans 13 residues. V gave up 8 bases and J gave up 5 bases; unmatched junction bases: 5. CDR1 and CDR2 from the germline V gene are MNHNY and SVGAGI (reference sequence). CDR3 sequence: CASRGEGTGELFF. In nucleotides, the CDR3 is TGTGCCAGCCGGGGGGAGGGTACCGGGGAGCTGTTTTTT.

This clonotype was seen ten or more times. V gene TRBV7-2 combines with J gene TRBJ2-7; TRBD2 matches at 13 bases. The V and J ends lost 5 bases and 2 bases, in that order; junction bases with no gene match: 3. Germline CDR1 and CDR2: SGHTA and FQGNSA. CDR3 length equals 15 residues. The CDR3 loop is CASSIGLAGAYEQYF. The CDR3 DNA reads TGTGCCAGCAGCATCGGACTAGCGGGAGCCTACGAGCAGTACTTC.

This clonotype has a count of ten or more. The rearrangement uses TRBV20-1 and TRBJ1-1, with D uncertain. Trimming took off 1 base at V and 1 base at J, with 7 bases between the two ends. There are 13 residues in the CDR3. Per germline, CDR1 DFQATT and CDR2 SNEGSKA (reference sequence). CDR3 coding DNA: TGCAGTGCTAGAGGCTCCAGGAACACTGAAGCTTTCTTT. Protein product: CSARGSRNTEAFF.

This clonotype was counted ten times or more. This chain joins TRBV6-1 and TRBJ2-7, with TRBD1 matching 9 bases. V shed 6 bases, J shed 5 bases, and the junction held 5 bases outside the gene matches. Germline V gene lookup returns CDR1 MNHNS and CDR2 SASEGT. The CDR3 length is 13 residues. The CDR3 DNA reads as TGTGCCAGCAGCCAGGGACAGGGTAACGAGCAGTACTTC. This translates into CASSQGQGNEQYF.

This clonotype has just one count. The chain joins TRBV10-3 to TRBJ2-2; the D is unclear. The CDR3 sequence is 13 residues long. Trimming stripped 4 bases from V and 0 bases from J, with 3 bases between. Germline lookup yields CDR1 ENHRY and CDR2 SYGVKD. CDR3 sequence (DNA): TGTGCCATCAGTGGCTCGAACACCGGGGAGCTGTTTTTT. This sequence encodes CAISGSNTGELFF.

The CDR3 DNA sequence: TGTGCCAGCAGTGCTACTCAGGGGGCCGGGGAAGCTTTCTTT. This codes for CASSATQGAGEAFF. This chain joins TRBV27 and TRBJ1-1, with TRBD1 identical over 8 bases. CDR1 and CDR2 from the germline V gene are MNHEY and SMNVEV (reference sequence). This CDR3 contains 14 residues. V lost 5 bases to trimming and J lost 8 bases; unmatched junction nucleotides: 10.

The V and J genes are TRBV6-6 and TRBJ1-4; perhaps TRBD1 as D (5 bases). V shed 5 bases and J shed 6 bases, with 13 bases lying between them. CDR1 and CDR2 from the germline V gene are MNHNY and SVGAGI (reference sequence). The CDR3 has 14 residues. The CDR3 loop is CASSRPGQDEKLFF. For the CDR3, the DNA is TGTGCCAGCAGTCGACCGGGGCAGGATGAAAAACTGTTTTTT.

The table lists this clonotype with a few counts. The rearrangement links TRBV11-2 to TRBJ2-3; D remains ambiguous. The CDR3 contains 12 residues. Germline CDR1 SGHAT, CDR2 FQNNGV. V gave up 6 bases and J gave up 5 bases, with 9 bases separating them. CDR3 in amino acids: CASRSFIDTQYF. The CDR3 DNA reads TGTGCCAGCAGATCTTTTATAGATACGCAGTATTTT.

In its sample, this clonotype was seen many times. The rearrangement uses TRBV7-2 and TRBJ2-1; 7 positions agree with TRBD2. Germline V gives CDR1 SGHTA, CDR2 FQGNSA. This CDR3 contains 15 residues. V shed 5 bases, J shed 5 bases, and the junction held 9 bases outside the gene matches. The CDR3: CASSDSGLRNNEQFF. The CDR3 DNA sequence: TGTGCCAGCAGCGATTCGGGACTAAGGAACAATGAGCAGTTCTTC.

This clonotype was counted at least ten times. The CDR3 region has the DNA TGCAGCGTGGGACAGGGGACTGGGACTGAAGCTTTCTTT. It codes for CSVGQGTGTEAFF. The rearrangement joins TRBV29-1 to TRBJ1-1; the match to TRBD1 covers 10 bases. The length of the CDR3 is 13 residues. Germline trimming cut 6 bases from V and 5 bases from J; bases unmatched to any gene: 6. Germline CDR1 reads SQVTM; CDR2 reads ANQGSEA. Together with reference TRBV29-1 and TRBJ1-1, the CDR3 gives the full variable domain: SAVISQKPSRDICQRGTSLTIQCQVDSQVTMMFWYRQQPGQSLTLIATANQGSEATYESGFVIDKFPISRPNLTFSTLTVSNMSPEDSSIYLCSVGQGTGTEAFFGQGTRLTVV.

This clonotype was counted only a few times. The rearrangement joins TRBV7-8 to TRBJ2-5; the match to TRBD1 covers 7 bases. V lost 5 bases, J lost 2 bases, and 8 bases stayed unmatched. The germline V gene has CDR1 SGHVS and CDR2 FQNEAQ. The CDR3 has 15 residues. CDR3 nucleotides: TGTGCCAGCAGCAACTACAGGGGCCAGCAAGAGACCCAGTACTTC. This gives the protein CASSNYRGQQETQYF.

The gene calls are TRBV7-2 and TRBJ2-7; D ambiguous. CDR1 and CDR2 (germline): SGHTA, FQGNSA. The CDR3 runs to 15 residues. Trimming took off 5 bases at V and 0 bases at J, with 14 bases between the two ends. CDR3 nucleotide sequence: TGTGCCAGCAGCGCCGGCAGAACCCGCTCCTACGAGCAGTACTTC. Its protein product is CASSAGRTRSYEQYF.

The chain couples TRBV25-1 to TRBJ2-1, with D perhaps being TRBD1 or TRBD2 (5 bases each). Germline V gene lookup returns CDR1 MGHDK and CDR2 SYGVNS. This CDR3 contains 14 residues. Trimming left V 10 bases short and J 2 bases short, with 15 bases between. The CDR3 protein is CATKGQGPYNEQFF. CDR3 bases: TGTGCCACAAAAGGCCAGGGACCCTACAATGAGCAGTTCTTC.

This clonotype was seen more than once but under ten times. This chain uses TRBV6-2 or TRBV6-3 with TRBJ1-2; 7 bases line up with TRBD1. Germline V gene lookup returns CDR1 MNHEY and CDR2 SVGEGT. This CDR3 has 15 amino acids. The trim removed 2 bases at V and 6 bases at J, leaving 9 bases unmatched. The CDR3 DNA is TGTGCCAGCAGTTACGGGGCCGGGACAGTCGATGGCTACACCTTC. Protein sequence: CASSYGAGTVDGYTF.

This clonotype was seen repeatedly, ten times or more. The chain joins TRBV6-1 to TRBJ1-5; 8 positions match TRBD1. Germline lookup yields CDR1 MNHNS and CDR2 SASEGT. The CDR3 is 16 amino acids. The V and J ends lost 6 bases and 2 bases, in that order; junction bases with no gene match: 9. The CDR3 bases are TGTGCCAGCAGCCCCGGACAGGGACGGGGCAATCAGCCCCAGCATTTT. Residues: CASSPGQGRGNQPQHF.

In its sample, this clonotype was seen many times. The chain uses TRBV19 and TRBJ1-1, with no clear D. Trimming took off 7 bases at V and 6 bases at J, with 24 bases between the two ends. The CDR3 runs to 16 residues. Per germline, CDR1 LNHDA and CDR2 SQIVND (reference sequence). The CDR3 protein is CASTPNGVPRDAEAFF. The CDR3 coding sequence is TGTGCCAGTACCCCAAACGGCGTCCCCCGTGACGCTGAAGCTTTCTTT.

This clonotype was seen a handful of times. CDR3 sequence reads: CASSVMAGVLYNEQFF. CDR3 in DNA: TGTGCCAGCAGCGTAATGGCGGGAGTTCTCTACAATGAGCAGTTCTTC. The J gene is TRBJ2-1, the V gene TRBV9; 7 positions match TRBD2. After removal of 1 base from V and 3 bases from J, the junction contained 7 bases not matched to a gene. Germline values: CDR1 SGDLS, CDR2 YYNGEE. This CDR3 has 16 residues. Based on the CDR3 plus reference TRBV9 and TRBJ2-1, the full variable domain is DSGVTQTPKHLITATGQRVTLRCSPRSGDLSVYWYQQSLDQGLQFLIQYYNGEERAKGNILERFSAQQFPDLHSELNLSSLELGDSALYFCASSVMAGVLYNEQFFGPGTRLTVL.

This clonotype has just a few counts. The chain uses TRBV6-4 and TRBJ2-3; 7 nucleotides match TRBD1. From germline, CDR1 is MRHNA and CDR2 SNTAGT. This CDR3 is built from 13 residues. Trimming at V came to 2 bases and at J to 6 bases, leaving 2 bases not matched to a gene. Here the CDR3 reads CASSDRGQDTQYF. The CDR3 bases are TGTGCCAGCAGTGACAGGGGGCAGGATACGCAGTATTTT.

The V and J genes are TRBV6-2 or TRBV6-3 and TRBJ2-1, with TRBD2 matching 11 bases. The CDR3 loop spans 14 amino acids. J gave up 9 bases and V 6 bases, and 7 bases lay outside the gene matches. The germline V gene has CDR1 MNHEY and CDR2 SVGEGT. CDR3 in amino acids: CASRTSGVGGEQFF. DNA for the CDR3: TGTGCCAGCAGGACTAGCGGGGTCGGGGGTGAGCAGTTCTTC.

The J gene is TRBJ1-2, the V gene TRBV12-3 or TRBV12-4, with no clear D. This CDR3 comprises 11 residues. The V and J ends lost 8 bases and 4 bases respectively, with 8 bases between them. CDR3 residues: CASSGIYGYTF. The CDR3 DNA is TGTGCCAGCTCCGGTATCTATGGCTACACCTTC.

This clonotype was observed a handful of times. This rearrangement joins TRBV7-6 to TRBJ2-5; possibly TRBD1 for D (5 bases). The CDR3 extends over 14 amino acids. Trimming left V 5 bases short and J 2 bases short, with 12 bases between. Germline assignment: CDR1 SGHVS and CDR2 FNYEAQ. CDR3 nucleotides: TGTGCCAGCAGCCCCCGACAGCTACAAGAGACCCAGTACTTC. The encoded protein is CASSPRQLQETQYF. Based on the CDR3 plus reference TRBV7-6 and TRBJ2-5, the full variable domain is GAGVSQSPRYKVTKRGQDVALRCDPISGHVSLYWYRQALGQGPEFLTYFNYEAQQDKSGLPNDRFSAERPEGSISTLTIQRTEQRDSAMYRCASSPRQLQETQYFGPGTRLLVL.

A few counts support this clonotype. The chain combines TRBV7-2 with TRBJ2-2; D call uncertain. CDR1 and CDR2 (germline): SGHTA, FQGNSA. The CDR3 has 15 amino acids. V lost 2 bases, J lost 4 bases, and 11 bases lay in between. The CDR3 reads CASSLNSPPTGELFF. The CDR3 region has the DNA TGTGCCAGCAGCTTAAATTCGCCCCCCACCGGGGAGCTGTTTTTT.

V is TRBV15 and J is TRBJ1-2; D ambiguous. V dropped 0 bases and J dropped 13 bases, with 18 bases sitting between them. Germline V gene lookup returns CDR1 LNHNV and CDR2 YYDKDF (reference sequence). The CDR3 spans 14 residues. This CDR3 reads CATSRDIESPEFTF. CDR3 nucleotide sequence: TGTGCCACCAGCAGAGATATAGAATCCCCTGAGTTCACCTTC. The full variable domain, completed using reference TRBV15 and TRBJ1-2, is DAMVIQNPRYQVTQFGKPVTLSCSQTLNHNVMYWYQQKSSQAPKLLFHYYDKDFNNEADTPDNFQSRRPNTSFCFLDIRSPGLGDTAMYLCATSRDIESPEFTFGSGTRLTVV.

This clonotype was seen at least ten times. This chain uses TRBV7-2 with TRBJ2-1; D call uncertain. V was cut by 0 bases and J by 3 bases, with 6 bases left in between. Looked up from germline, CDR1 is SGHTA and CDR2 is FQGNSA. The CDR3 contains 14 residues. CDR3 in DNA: TGTGCCAGCAGCTTAGCCCTCCTCTACAATGAGCAGTTCTTC. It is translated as CASSLALLYNEQFF. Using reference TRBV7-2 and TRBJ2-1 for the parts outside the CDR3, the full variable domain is GAGVSQSPSNKVTEKGKDVELRCDPISGHTALYWYRQSLGQGLEFLIYFQGNSAPDKSGLPSDRFSAERTGGSVSTLTIQRTQQEDSAVYLCASSLALLYNEQFFGPGTRLTVL.

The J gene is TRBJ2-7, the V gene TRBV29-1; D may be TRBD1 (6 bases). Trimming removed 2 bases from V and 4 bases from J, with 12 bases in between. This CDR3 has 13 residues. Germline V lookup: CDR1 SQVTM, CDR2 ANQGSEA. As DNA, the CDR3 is TGCAGCGTTGAAAAGGTACAGGGTTACGAGCAGTACTTC. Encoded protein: CSVEKVQGYEQYF.

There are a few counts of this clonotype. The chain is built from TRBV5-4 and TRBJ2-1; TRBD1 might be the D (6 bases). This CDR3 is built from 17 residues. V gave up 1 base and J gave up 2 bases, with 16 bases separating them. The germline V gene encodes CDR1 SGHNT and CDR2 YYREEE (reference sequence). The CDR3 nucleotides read TGTGCCAGCAGCTTGAGGTCCGGGACAACCGCCTACAATGAGCAGTTCTTC. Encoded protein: CASSLRSGTTAYNEQFF.

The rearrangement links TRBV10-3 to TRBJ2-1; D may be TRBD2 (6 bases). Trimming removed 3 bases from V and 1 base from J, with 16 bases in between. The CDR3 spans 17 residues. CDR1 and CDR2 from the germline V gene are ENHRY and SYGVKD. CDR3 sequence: CAISDAPLGRSYNEQFF. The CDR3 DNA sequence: TGTGCCATCAGTGATGCCCCTTTGGGGAGGTCCTACAATGAGCAGTTCTTC.